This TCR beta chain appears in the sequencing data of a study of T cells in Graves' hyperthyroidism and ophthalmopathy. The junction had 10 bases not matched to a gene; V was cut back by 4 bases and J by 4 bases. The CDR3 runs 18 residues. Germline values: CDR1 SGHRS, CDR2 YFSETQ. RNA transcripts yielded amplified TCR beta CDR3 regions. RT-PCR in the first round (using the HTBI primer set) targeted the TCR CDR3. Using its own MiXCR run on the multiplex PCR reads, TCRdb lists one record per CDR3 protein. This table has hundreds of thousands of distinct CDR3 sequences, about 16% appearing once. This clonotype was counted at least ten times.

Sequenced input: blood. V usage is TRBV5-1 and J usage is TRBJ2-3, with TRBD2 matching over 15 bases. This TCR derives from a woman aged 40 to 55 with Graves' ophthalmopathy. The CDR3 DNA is TGCGCCAGCAGCGCCTGGACTAGCGGGAGGGCCTCCGCAGATACGCAGTATTTT. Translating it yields CASSAWTSGRASADTQYF. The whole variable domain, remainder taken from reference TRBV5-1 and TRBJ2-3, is KAGVTQTPRYLIKTRGQQVTLSCSPISGHRSVSWYQQTPGQGLQFLFEYFSETQRNKGNFPGRFSGRQFSNSRSEMNVSTLELGDSALYLCASSAWTSGRASADTQYFGPGTRLTVL.